Below, 11 T cell receptor beta chains from the same sample are listed, as sequenced in a study of technical replicates of blood from a few donors (dated by TCRdb to 2016 to 2017). The protocol used for the library was the immunoSEQ multiplex PCR assay. Imported from immuneACCESS, the table was reduced by TCRdb to in-frame sequences with V and J called. These copies leave out some clones; in studies compared against another copy, an unresolved V gene accounts for under half, and the cause of the remainder is not known. Here the sample has tens of thousands of clones; roughly 93% occur a single time. The top ten clones comprise less than 0.3% of the sample. Sequencing was done on a sample of T cells isolated from PBMCs. The receptors derive from a human donor in good health.

This clone was seen a single time. The chain has TRBV11-2 and TRBJ2-4; TRBD1 agrees at 7 bases. This CDR3 comprises 15 residues. From germline, CDR1 is SGHAT and CDR2 FQNNGV. The trim removed 1 base at V and 8 bases at J, leaving 8 bases unmatched. The CDR3 loop is CASSLGRDSGHIQYF. CDR3 sequence (DNA): TGTGCCAGCAGCTTAGGCCGGGACAGTGGACACATTCAGTACTTC.

This rearrangement joins TRBV29-1 to TRBJ2-7; 9 bases match TRBD1. Losses at the gene ends were 4 bases for V and 5 bases for J; bases not matched to a gene: 9. There are 14 residues in the CDR3. Germline V gene data show CDR1 as SQVTM and CDR2 as ANQGSEA. This CDR3 reads CSVGMTGGVHEQYF. CDR3 nucleotide sequence: TGCAGCGTTGGTATGACAGGGGGTGTCCACGAGCAGTACTTC.

J is TRBJ2-7 and V is TRBV7-9; D is unresolved. Germline V gives CDR1 SEHNR, CDR2 FQNEAQ (reference sequence). The CDR3 runs to 14 residues. V was clipped by 2 bases and J by 1 base, with 9 bases between them. CDR3 in amino acids: CASSLPGPSYEQYF. The CDR3, as DNA: TGTGCCAGCAGCTTACCTGGCCCATCCTACGAGCAGTACTTC.

The chain carries TRBV19 and TRBJ2-5; TRBD1 matches at 9 bases. V shed 6 bases and J 5 bases; nucleotides not matched to a gene: 4. This CDR3 is built from 13 residues. Germline CDR1 LNHDA, CDR2 SQIVND (reference sequence). CDR3 region: CASRGDRVETQYF. The CDR3 nucleotides read TGTGCCAGTAGAGGGGACAGGGTCGAGACCCAGTACTTC.

The V call is TRBV6-6, the J call TRBJ2-7, with 8 bases that match TRBD1. The V segment lost 6 bases and the J segment 3 bases; nucleotides outside the gene matches: 4. CDR1 MNHNY and CDR2 SVGAGI come from the germline V gene (reference sequence). This CDR3 is 13 amino acids long. The CDR3 sequence: CASRRGQGYEQYF. DNA for the CDR3: TGTGCCAGCAGACGAGGACAGGGCTACGAGCAGTACTTC.

The V gene is TRBV14, the J gene TRBJ2-1; 16 positions agree with TRBD2. Germline CDR1 is SGHDN and CDR2 is FVKESK. The ends lost 2 bases at V and 6 bases at J; junction bases unmatched: 4. This CDR3 comprises 17 residues. DNA for the CDR3: TGTGCCAGCAGCCAAAGCGGGACTAGCGGGAGGGCCAATGAGCAGTTCTTC. Its translation is CASSQSGTSGRANEQFF.

This rearrangement joins TRBV5-1 to TRBJ2-7; D might be TRBD1 (5 bases). With 2 bases removed from V and 2 bases from J, the gap between germline ends came to 8 bases. This CDR3 has 13 residues. CDR1 and CDR2 (germline): SGHRS, YFSETQ. For the CDR3, the DNA is TGCGCCAGCAGCTTCGAGACAGCCTACGAGCAGTACTTC. Protein sequence: CASSFETAYEQYF.

The gene calls are TRBV11-2 and TRBJ2-5; TRBD1 matches at 8 bases. The germline CDR1 and CDR2 sequences are SGHAT and FQNNGV. V gave up 4 bases and J gave up 5 bases; unmatched junction bases: 6. The CDR3 loop spans 14 amino acids. Here the CDR3 reads CASSSTGVGETQYF. The CDR3 nucleotides read TGTGCCAGCAGCTCGACAGGGGTAGGGGAGACCCAGTACTTC.

The chain joins TRBV6-5 to TRBJ2-3; D uncertain. V lost 6 bases and J lost 4, with 8 bases in between. CDR3 size: 12 residues. CDR1 and CDR2 (germline): MNHEY, SVGAGI. The CDR3: CASSPNADTQYF. As DNA, the CDR3 is TGTGCCAGCAGCCCTAATGCAGATACGCAGTATTTT.

CDR3 coding DNA: TGTGCCAGCAGTGAATGGGACAGAAATCAGCCCCAGCATTTT. It translates to CASSEWDRNQPQHF. The chain is built from TRBV2 and TRBJ1-5; 7 nucleotides agree with TRBD1. Looked up from germline, CDR1 is SNHLY and CDR2 is FYNNEI. The CDR3 has 14 amino acids. The junction had 2 bases not matched to a gene; V was cut back by 2 bases and J by 4 bases.

The chain uses TRBV28 and TRBJ1-1; D is unresolved. Germline-derived CDR1 and CDR2 are MDHEN and SYDVKM. This CDR3 region has 14 residues. Trimming cost V 3 bases and J 3 bases, with 11 bases left between them. The CDR3 nucleotides read TGTGCCAGCAGTTTCGCAGGTACTTACACTGAAGCTTTCTTT. Amino acids: CASSFAGTYTEAFF.